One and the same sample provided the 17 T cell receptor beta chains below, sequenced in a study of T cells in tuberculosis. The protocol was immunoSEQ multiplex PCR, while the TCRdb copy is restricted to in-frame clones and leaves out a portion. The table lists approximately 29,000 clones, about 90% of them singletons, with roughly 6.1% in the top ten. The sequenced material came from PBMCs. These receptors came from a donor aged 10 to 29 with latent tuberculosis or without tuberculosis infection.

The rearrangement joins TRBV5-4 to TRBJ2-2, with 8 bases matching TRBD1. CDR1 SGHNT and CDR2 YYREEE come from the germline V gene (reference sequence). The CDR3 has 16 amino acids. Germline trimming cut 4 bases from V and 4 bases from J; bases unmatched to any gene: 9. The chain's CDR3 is CASSRGQGISTGELFF. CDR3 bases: TGTGCCAGCAGCCGAGGACAGGGAATTAGCACCGGGGAGCTGTTTTTT.

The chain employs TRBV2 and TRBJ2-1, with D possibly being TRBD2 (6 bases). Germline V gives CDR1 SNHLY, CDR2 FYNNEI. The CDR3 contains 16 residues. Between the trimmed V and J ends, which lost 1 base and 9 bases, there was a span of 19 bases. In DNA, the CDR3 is TGTGCCAGCAGTGAAGTGACTAGTCGAACCTCAGGTGAGCAGTTCTTC. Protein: CASSEVTSRTSGEQFF.

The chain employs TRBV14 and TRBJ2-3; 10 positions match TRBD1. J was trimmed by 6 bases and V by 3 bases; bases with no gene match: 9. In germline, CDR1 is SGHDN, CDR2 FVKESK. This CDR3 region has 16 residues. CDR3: CASSQSGTGVMDTQYF. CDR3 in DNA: TGTGCCAGCAGCCAGTCCGGGACAGGGGTGATGGATACGCAGTATTTT.

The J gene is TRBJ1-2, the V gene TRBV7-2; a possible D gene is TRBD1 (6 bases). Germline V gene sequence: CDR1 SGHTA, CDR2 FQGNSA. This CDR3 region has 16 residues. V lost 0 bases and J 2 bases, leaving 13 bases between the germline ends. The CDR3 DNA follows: TGTGCCAGCAGCTTAGCGAGCCCTACAGGGAACTATGGCTACACCTTC. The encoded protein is CASSLASPTGNYGYTF. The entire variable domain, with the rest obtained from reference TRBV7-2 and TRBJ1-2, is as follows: GAGVSQSPSNKVTEKGKDVELRCDPISGHTALYWYRQSLGQGLEFLIYFQGNSAPDKSGLPSDRFSAERTGGSVSTLTIQRTQQEDSAVYLCASSLASPTGNYGYTFGSGTRLTVV.

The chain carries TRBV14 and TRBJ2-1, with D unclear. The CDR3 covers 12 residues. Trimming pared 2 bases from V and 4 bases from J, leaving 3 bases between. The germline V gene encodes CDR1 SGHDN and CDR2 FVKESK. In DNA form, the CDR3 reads TGTGCCAGCAGCCAACAATACAATGAGCAGTTCTTC. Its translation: CASSQQYNEQFF.

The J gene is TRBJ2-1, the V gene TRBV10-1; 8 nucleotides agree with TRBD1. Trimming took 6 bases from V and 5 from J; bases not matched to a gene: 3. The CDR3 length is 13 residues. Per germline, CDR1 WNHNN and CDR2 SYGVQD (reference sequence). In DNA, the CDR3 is TGCGCCAGCAGGGGGACAGGCCACAATGAGCAGTTCTTC. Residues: CASRGTGHNEQFF.

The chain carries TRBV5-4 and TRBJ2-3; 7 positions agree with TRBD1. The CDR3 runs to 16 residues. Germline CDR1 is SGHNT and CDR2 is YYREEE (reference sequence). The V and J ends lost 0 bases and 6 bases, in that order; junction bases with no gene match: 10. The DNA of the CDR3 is TGTGCCAGCAGCTTGGCCACAAACAGGGGTCGGGATACGCAGTATTTT. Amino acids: CASSLATNRGRDTQYF.

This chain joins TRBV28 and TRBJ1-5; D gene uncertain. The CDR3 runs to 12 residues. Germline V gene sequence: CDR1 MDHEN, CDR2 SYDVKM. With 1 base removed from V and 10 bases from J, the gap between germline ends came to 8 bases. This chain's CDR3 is CASSLLSGPQHF. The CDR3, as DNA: TGTGCCAGCAGTTTATTATCGGGACCCCAGCATTTT.

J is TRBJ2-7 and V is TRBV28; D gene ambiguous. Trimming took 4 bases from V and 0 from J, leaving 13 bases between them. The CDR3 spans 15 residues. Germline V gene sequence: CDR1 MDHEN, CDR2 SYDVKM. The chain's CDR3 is CASSSPPASSYEQYF. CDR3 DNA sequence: TGTGCCAGCAGTTCCCCACCAGCGAGCTCCTACGAGCAGTACTTC.

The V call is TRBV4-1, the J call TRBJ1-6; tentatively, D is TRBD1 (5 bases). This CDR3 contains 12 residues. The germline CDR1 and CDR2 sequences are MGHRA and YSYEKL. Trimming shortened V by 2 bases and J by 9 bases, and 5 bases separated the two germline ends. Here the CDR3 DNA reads TGCGCCAGCAGCCAAACAGGTTCACCCCTCCACTTT. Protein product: CASSQTGSPLHF.

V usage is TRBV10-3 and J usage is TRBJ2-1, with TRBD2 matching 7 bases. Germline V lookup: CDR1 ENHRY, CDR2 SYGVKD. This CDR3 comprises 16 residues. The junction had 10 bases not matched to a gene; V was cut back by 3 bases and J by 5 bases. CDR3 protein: CAISDYGLDGDNEQFF. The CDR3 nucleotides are TGTGCCATCAGTGACTACGGACTAGATGGGGACAATGAGCAGTTCTTC.

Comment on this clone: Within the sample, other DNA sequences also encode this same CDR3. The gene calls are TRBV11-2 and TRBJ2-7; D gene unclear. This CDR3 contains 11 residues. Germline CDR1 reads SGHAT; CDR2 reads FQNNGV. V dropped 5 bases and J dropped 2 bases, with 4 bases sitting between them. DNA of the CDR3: TGTGCCAGCAGCCCAGCCTACGAGCAGTACTTC. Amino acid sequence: CASSPAYEQYF.

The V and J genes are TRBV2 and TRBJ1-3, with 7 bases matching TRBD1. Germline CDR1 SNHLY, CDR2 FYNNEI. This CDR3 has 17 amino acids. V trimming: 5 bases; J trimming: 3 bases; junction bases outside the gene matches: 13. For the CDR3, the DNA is TGTGCCAGCAGTCCACAATCAGGGGGTCGTGTTGGAAACACCATATATTTT. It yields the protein CASSPQSGGRVGNTIYF.

In DNA form, the CDR3 reads TGTGCCAGCAGCTTAGACCAGGGCGAGCAGTACTTC. It specifies CASSLDQGEQYF. The chain couples TRBV7-8 to TRBJ2-7, with D perhaps matching TRBD1 (5 bases). This CDR3 is built from 12 residues. Trimming took off 1 base at V and 6 bases at J, with 7 bases between the two ends. Germline V gives CDR1 SGHVS, CDR2 FQNEAQ.

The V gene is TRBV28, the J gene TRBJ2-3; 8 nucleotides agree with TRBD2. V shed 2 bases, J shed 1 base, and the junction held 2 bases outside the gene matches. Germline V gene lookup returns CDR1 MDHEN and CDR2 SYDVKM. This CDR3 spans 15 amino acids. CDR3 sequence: CASSLRRGGTDTQYF. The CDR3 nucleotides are TGTGCCAGCAGTTTACGGCGGGGGGGCACAGATACGCAGTATTTT.

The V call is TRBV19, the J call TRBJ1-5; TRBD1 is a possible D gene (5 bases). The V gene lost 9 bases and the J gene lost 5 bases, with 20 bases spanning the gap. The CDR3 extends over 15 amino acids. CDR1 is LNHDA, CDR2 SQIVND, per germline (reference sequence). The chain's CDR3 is CASRDGSAGHQPQHF. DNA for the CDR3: TGTGCCAGCAGGGATGGGTCGGCCGGTCATCAGCCCCAGCATTTT.

The CDR3 sequence: CASRLQVATNEKLFF. The CDR3 bases are TGTGCCAGCAGGCTTCAGGTTGCAACTAATGAAAAACTGTTTTTT. The genes are TRBV6-5 and TRBJ1-4, with D uncertain. Trimming took off 6 bases at V and 0 bases at J, with 11 bases between the two ends. This CDR3 is built from 15 residues. Germline values: CDR1 MNHEY, CDR2 SVGAGI.